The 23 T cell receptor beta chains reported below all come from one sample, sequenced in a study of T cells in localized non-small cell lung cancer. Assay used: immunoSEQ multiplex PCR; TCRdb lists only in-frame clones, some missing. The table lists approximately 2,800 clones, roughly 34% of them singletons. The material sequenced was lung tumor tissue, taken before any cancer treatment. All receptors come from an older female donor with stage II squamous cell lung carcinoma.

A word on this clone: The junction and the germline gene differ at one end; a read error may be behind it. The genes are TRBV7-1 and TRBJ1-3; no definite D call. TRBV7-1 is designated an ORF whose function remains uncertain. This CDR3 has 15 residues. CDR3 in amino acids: CARSLGFEAGNTIYF. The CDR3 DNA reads TGTGCCAGAAGCTTGGGGTTTGAGGCTGGAAACACCATATATTTT.

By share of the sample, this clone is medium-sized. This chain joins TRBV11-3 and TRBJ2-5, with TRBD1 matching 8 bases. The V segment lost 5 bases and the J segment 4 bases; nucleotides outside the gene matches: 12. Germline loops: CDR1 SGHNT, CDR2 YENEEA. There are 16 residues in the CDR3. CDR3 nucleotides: TGTGCCAGCAGCGGAAGGACAGGGTTCGGCAGAGAGACCCAGTACTTC. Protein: CASSGRTGFGRETQYF.

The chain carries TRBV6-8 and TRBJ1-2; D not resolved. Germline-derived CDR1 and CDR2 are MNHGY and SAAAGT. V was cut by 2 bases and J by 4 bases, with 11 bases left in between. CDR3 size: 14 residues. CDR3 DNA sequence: TGTGCCAGCAGTTACAAGGCGGATTTCTATGGCTACACCTTC. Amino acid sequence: CASSYKADFYGYTF.

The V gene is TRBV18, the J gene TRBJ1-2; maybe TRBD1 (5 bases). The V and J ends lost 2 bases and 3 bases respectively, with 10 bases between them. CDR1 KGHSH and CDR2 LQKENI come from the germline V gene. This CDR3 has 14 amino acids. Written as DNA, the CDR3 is TGTGCCAGCTCACCAAACGGGGCCGACTATGGCTACACCTTC. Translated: CASSPNGADYGYTF. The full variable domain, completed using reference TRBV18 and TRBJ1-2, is NAGVMQNPRHLVRRRGQEARLRCSPMKGHSHVYWYRQLPEEGLKFMVYLQKENIIDESGMPKERFSAEFPKEGPSILRIQQVVRGDSAAYFCASSPNGADYGYTFGSGTRLTVV.

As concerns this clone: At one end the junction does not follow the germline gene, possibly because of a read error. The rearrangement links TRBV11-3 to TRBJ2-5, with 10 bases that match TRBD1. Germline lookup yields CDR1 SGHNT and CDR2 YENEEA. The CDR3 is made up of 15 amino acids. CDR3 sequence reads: CASSVDRGRGETQYF. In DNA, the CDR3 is TGTGCCAGCAGCGTAGACAGGGGGCGCGGAGAGACCCAGTACTTC.

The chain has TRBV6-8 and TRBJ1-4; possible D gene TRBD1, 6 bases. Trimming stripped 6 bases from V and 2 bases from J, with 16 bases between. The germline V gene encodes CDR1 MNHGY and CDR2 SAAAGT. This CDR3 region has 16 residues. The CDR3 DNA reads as TGTGCCAGCAGCGAGGGGGTCTGGGGGACTAATGAAAAACTGTTTTTT. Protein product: CASSEGVWGTNEKLFF.

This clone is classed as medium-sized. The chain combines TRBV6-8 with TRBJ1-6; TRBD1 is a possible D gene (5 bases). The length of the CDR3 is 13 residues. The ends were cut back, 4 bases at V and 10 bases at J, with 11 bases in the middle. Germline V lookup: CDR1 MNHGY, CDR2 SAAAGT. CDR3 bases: TGTGCCAGCAGTTTCGAGGGGAGGTCACCCCTCCACTTT. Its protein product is CASSFEGRSPLHF.

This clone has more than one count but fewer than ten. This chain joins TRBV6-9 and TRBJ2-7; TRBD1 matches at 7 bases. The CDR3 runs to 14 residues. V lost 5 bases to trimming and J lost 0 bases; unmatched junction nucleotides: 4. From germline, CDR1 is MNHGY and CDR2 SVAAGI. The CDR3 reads CASSAQGSSYEQYF. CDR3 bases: TGTGCCAGCAGTGCACAGGGGAGCTCCTACGAGCAGTACTTC.

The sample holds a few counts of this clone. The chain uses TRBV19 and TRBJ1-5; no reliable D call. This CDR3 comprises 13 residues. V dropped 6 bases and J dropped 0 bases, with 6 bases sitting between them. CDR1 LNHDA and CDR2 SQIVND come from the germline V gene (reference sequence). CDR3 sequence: CASRQYSNQPQHF. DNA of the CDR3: TGTGCCAGTAGGCAATATAGCAATCAGCCCCAGCATTTT.

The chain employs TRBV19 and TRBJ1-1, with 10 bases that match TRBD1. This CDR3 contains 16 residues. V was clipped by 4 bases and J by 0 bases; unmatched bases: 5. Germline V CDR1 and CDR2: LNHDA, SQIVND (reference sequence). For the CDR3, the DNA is TGTGCCAGTAGTAAGGGACAGGGGAACATGAACACTGAAGCTTTCTTT. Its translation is CASSKGQGNMNTEAFF. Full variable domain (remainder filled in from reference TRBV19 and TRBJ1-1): DGGITQSPKYLFRKEGQNVTLSCEQNLNHDAMYWYRQDPGQGLRLIYYSQIVNDFQKGDIAEGYSVSREKKESFPLTVTSAQKNPTAFYLCASSKGQGNMNTEAFFGQGTRLTVV.

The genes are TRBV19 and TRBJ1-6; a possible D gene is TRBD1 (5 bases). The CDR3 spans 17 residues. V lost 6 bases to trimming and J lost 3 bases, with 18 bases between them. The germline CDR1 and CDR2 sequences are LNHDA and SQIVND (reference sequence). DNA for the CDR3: TGTGCCAGTAGCTACCGGGGCCGCTTTTTCTATAATTCACCCCTCCACTTT. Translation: CASSYRGRFFYNSPLHF.

Here the CDR3 DNA reads TGTGCCAGCAGCAAAGAGGGAGGGCCCGTCACAGATACGCAGTATTTT. This gives the protein CASSKEGGPVTDTQYF. The V call is TRBV9, the J call TRBJ2-3, with TRBD2 matching over 7 bases. V gave up 4 bases and J gave up 2 bases; unmatched junction bases: 10. The CDR3 extends over 16 amino acids. Germline CDR1 reads SGDLS; CDR2 reads YYNGEE.

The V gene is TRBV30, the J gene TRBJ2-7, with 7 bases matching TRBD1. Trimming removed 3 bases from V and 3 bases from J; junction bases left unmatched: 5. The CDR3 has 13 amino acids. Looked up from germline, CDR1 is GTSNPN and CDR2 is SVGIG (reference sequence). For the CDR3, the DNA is TGTGCCTGGAGCCCTGGGACAGACTACGAGCAGTACTTC. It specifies CAWSPGTDYEQYF.

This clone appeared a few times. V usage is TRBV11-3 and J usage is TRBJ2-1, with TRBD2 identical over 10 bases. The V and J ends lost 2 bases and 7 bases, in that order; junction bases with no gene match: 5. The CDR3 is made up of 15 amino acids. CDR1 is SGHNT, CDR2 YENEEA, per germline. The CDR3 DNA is TGTGCCAGCAGCTTACAAGCGGGGGGGCAAAATGAGCAGTTCTTC. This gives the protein CASSLQAGGQNEQFF. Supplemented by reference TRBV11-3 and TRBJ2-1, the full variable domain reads EAGVVQSPRYKIIEKKQPVAFWCNPISGHNTLYWYLQNLGQGPELLIRYENEEAVDDSQLPKDRFSAERLKGVDSTLKIQPAELGDSAVYLCASSLQAGGQNEQFFGPGTRLTVL.

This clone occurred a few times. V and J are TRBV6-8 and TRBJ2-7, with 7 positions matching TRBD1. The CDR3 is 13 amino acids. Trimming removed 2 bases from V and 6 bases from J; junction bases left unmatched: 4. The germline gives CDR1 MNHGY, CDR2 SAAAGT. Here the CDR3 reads CASSYNRGTEQYF. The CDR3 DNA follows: TGTGCCAGCAGTTACAACAGGGGTACCGAGCAGTACTTC.

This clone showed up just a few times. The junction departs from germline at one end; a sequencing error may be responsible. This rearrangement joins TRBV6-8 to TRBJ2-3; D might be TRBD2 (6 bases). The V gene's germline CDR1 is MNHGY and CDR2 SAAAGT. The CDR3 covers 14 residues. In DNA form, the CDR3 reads TGTGCCAGCAGTGACTCCACGGGGGCAGATACGCAGTATTTT. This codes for CASSDSTGADTQYF.

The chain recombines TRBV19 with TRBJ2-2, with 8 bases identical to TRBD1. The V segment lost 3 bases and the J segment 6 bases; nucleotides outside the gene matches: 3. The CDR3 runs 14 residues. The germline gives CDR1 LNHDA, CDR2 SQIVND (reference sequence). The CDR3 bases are TGTGCCAGTAGTATTGACAGGGGATCCGGGGAGCTGTTTTTT. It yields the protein CASSIDRGSGELFF.

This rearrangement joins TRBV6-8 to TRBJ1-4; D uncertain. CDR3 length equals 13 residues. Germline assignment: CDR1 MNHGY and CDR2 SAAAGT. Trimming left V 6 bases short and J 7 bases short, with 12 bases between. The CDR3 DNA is TGTGCCAGCAGACAGCCTCGGGGTGAAAAACTGTTTTTT. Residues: CASRQPRGEKLFF.

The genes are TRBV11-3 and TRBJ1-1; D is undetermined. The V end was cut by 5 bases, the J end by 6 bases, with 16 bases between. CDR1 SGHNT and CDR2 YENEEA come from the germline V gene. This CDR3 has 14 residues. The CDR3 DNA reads TGTGCCAGCAGCCGGGGTGGAGGTGGGCCTGAAGCTTTCTTT. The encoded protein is CASSRGGGGPEAFF.

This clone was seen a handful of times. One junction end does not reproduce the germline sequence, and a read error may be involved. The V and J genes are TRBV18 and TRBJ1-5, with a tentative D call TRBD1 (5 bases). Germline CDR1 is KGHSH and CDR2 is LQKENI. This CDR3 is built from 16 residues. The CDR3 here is CASSPPAQGRIQPQHF. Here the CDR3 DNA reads TGTGCCAGCTCCCCACCGGCCCAGGGTCGTATTCAGCCCCAGCATTTT.

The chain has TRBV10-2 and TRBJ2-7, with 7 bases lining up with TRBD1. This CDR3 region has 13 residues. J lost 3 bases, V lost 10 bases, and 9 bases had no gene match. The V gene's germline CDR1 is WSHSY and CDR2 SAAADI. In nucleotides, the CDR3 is TGCGCCAAAACGACAGGGTACCACTACGAGCAGTACTTC. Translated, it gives CAKTTGYHYEQYF.

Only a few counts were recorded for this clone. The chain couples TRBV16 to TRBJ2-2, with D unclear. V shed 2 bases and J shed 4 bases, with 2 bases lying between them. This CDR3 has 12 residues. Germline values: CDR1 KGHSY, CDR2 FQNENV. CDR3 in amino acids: CASSQPTGELFF. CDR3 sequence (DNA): TGTGCCAGCAGCCAACCCACCGGGGAGCTGTTTTTT.

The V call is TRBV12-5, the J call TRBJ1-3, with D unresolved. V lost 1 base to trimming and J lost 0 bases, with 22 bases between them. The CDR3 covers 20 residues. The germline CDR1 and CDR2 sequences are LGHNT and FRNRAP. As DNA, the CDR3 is TGTGCTAGTGGTTTGGGGGAATACGGGCTGCAACGGCTCTCTGGAAACACCATATATTTT. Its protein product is CASGLGEYGLQRLSGNTIYF.